This entry is about one T cell receptor beta chain. Antigen unknown. Germline V gene sequence: CDR1 SGHRS, CDR2 YFSETQ. The length of the CDR3 is 13 residues. Trimming stripped 0 bases from V and 2 bases from J, with 6 bases between. The data originate from a study of T-cell memory formation after mild COVID-19. Study-level points and caveats: CD4/CD8 balance held among clones contracting day 15 to 85, and later expanders leaned CD4+. Detection of some responders pre-infection suggested pre-existing cross-reactive memory T cells participated.

Constant-segment primers and 5'RACE yielded cDNA libraries for TCR alpha and TCR beta, each carrying sample barcodes and UMIs. One entry per CDR3 protein results from TCRdb running MiXCR on the 5' RACE reads. The repertoire holds fewer than 250,000 distinct CDR3 sequences, with 27% as singletons. The sample was PBMCs or a T cell subset sorted from them (not recorded which). The TCR comes from an adult woman who had mild COVID-19 (a few samples of this study predate the infection). Cell type and time point are not known. V usage is TRBV5-1 and J usage is TRBJ2-7; D not resolved. The CDR3 DNA sequence: TGCGCCAGCAGCTTGGTTCGGGCCTACGAGCAGTACTTC. Translated, it gives CASSLVRAYEQYF.